These 9 T cell receptor beta chains came from one sample sequenced in a study of patients and donors after allogeneic stem cell transplantation. One entry per CDR3 protein results from TCRdb running MiXCR on the RT-PCR reads. This table has about 410,000 distinct CDR3 sequences, more than 15% appearing once. Sequencing was performed on blood, either unsorted or a sorted T cell fraction (not recorded which). The source of these receptors is a human donor who was either an allogeneic HSCT recipient or a stem cell or donor lymphocyte infusion donor (not recorded which). It is not recorded whose cells these are; they may come from a transplant donor.

This clonotype was counted between two and nine times. The CDR3 loop is CASRGTSGGFSYEQYF. The CDR3 DNA sequence: TGTGCCAGCAGGGGGACTAGCGGTGGTTTCTCCTACGAGCAGTACTTC. V gene TRBV2 combines with J gene TRBJ2-7, with 11 bases lining up with TRBD2. V lost 6 bases, J lost 0 bases, and 7 bases stayed unmatched. The length of the CDR3 is 16 residues. Per the germline V gene, CDR1 is SNHLY and CDR2 is FYNNEI.

This clonotype occurred many times. The J gene is TRBJ2-2, the V gene TRBV5-1; 10 bases agree with TRBD2. Germline assignment: CDR1 SGHRS and CDR2 YFSETQ. CDR3 size: 17 residues. Unmatched junction bases numbered 8, after V lost 0 bases and J lost 6 bases. CDR3 sequence: CASSLVGAGGDAGELFF. The DNA of the CDR3 is TGCGCCAGCAGCTTGGTTGGAGCGGGAGGGGATGCCGGGGAGCTGTTTTTT. The full variable domain, with the rest looked up from reference TRBV5-1 and TRBJ2-2, is KAGVTQTPRYLIKTRGQQVTLSCSPISGHRSVSWYQQTPGQGLQFLFEYFSETQRNKGNFPGRFSGRQFSNSRSEMNVSTLELGDSALYLCASSLVGAGGDAGELFFGEGSRLTVL.

This clonotype appeared a few times. This chain connects TRBV12-3 or TRBV12-4 to TRBJ1-1, with D hard to call. CDR3 length equals 14 residues. Trimming shortened V by 4 bases and J by 0 bases, and 9 bases separated the two germline ends. The CDR3 loop reads CASSSRALNTEAFF. The CDR3 bases are TGTGCCAGCAGTTCGAGGGCCCTGAACACTGAAGCTTTCTTT.

Only a few counts were recorded for this clonotype. The J gene is TRBJ1-4, the V gene TRBV2, with D possibly TRBD1 on 6 matching bases. The CDR3 runs to 14 residues. The V gene's germline CDR1 is SNHLY and CDR2 FYNNEI. The germline V and J ends were trimmed by 6 bases and 3 bases, with 11 bases remaining between them. The CDR3 bases are TGTGCCAGCAGAGGTCCAGGGGCTAATGAAAAACTGTTTTTT. It yields the protein CASRGPGANEKLFF.

The gene calls are TRBV20-1 and TRBJ2-2; D is ambiguous. Germline values: CDR1 DFQATT, CDR2 SNEGSKA (reference sequence). Trimming shortened V by 6 bases and J by 0 bases, and 14 bases separated the two germline ends. The CDR3 contains 15 residues. Here the CDR3 reads CSAPQPNANTGELFF. For the CDR3, the DNA is TGCAGTGCCCCGCAACCCAACGCGAACACCGGGGAGCTGTTTTTT.

This clonotype was detected a few times. This rearrangement joins TRBV12-5 to TRBJ1-5; D not resolved. Germline-derived CDR1 and CDR2 are LGHNT and FRNRAP. The V gene lost 0 bases and the J gene lost 0 bases, with 6 bases spanning the gap. The CDR3 is 15 residues long. CDR3 region: CASGLVRPSNQPQHF. The CDR3 DNA is TGTGCTAGTGGTTTGGTACGCCCTAGCAATCAGCCCCAGCATTTT.

V and J are TRBV20-1 and TRBJ1-1; 7 positions agree with TRBD1. The CDR3 covers 13 residues. CDR1 is DFQATT and CDR2 is SNEGSKA in the germline V gene (reference sequence). V was pared by 4 bases and J by 0 bases, with 2 bases of the junction left unmatched. The CDR3 nucleotides are TGCAGTGCTAAGACAGGGATGAACACTGAAGCTTTCTTT. Translated, it gives CSAKTGMNTEAFF.

The chain carries TRBV6-1 and TRBJ1-1; weak D call: TRBD1 (6 bases). Germline V CDR1 and CDR2: MNHNS, SASEGT. This CDR3 is 16 amino acids long. Deletions cut 7 bases from V and 8 bases from J, with 26 bases between. CDR3 bases: TGTGCCAGCAAACTCCAGGGGTCGGGGGCCGGTGGGGAAGCTTTCTTT. Translation: CASKLQGSGAGGEAFF.

This chain links TRBV9 with TRBJ1-5, with D possibly being TRBD1 (5 bases). V was shortened by 5 bases and J by 6 bases, with 9 bases between the two germline ends. CDR1 and CDR2 (germline): SGDLS, YYNGEE. The CDR3 sequence is 12 residues long. In DNA form, the CDR3 reads TGTGCCAGCAGTTCGGGGGTTCAGCCCCAGCATTTT. This codes for CASSSGVQPQHF. The whole variable domain, filled in from reference TRBV9 and TRBJ1-5, reads DSGVTQTPKHLITATGQRVTLRCSPRSGDLSVYWYQQSLDQGLQFLIQYYNGEERAKGNILERFSAQQFPDLHSELNLSSLELGDSALYFCASSSGVQPQHFGDGTRLSIL.